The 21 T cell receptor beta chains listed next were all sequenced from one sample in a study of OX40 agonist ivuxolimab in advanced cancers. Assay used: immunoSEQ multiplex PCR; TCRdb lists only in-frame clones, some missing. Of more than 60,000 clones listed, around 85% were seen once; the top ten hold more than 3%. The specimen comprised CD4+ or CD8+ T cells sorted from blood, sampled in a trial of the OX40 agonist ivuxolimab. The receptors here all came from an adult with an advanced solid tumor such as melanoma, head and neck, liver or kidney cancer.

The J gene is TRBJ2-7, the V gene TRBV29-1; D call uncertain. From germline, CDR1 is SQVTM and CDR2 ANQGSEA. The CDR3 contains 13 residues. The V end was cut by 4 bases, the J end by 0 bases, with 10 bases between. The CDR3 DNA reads TGCAGCGTTGCAACGGCAAGCTCCTACGAGCAGTACTTC. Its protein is CSVATASSYEQYF.

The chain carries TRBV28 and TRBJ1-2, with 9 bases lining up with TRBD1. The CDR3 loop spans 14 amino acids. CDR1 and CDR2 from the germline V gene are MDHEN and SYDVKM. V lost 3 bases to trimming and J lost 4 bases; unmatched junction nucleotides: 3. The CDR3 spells CASSLGQGTYGYTF. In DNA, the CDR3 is TGTGCCAGCAGTTTGGGACAGGGCACCTATGGCTACACCTTC.

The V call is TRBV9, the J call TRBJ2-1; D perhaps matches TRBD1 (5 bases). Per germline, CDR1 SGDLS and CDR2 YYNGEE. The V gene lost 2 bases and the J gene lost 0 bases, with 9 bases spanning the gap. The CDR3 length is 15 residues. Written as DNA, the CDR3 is TGTGCCAGCAGCGTCGACAGTTACTCCTACAATGAGCAGTTCTTC. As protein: CASSVDSYSYNEQFF.

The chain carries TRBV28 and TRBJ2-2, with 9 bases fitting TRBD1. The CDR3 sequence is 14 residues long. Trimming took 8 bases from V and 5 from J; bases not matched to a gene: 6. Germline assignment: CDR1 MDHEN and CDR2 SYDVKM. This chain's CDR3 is CASLMTGGTGELFF. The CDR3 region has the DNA TGTGCCAGCCTCATGACAGGGGGTACCGGGGAGCTGTTTTTT.

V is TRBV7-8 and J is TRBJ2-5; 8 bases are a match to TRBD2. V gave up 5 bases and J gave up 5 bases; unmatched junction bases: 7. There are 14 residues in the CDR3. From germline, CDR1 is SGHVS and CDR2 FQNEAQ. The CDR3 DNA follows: TGTGCCAGCAGCCCGATTCGGGGGGGCGAGACCCAGTACTTC. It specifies CASSPIRGGETQYF. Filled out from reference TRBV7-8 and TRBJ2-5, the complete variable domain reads GAGVSQSPRYKVAKRGQDVALRCDPISGHVSLFWYQQALGQGPEFLTYFQNEAQLDKSGLPSDRFFAERPEGSVSTLKIQRTQQEDSAVYLCASSPIRGGETQYFGPGTRLLVL.

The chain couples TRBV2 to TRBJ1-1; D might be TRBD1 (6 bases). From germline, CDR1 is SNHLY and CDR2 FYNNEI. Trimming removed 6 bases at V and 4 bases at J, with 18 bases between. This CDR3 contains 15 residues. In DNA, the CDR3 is TGTGCCAGCAGCCATCGACATAGGGGGGGCACTGAAGCTTTCTTT. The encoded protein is CASSHRHRGGTEAFF.

The CDR3 DNA follows: TGCAGCGTTACGTCTCGGGGTTCGGATACGCAGTATTTT. Protein product: CSVTSRGSDTQYF. V gene TRBV29-1 combines with J gene TRBJ2-3; possible D gene TRBD2, 5 bases. Trimming stripped 5 bases from V and 6 bases from J, with 15 bases between. There are 13 residues in the CDR3. From germline, CDR1 is SQVTM and CDR2 ANQGSEA.

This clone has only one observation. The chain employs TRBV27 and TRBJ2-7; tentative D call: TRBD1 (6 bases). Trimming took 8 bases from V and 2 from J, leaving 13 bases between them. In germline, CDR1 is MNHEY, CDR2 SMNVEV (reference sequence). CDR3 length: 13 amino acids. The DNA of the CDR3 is TGTGCCAGCTCTAGACAGGCAGCCTACGAGCAGTACTTC. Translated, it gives CASSRQAAYEQYF.

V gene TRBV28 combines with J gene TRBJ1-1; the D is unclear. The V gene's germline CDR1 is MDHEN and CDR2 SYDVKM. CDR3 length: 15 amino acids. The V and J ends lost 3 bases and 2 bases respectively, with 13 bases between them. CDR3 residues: CASSFGGGLNTEAFF. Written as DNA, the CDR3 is TGTGCCAGCAGTTTCGGCGGAGGGTTAAACACTGAAGCTTTCTTT.

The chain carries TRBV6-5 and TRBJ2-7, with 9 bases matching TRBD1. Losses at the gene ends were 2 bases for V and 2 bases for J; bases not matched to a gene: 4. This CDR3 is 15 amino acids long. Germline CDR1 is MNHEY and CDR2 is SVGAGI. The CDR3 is CASSYRHRGPYEQYF. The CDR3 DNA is TGTGCCAGCAGTTACCGCCACAGGGGGCCCTACGAGCAGTACTTC.

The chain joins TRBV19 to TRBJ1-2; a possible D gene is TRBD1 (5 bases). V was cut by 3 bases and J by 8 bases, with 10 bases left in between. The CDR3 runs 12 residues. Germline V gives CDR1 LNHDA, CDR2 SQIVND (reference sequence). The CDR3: CASSIDSFGYTF. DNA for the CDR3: TGTGCCAGTAGTATCGACAGTTTCGGCTACACCTTC. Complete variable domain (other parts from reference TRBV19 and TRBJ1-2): DGGITQSPKYLFRKEGQNVTLSCEQNLNHDAMYWYRQDPGQGLRLIYYSQIVNDFQKGDIAEGYSVSREKKESFPLTVTSAQKNPTAFYLCASSIDSFGYTFGSGTRLTVV.

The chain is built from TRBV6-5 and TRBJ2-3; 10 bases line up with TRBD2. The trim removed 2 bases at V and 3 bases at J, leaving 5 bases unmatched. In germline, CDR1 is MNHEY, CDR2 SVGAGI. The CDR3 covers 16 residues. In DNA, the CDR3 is TGTGCCAGCAGTTACGCAGCGGGAGGGCCGACAGATACGCAGTATTTT. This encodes CASSYAAGGPTDTQYF.

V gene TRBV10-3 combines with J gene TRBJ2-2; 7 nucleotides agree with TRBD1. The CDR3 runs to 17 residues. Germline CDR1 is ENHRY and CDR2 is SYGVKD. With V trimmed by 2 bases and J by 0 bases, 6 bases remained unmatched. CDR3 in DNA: TGTGCCATCAGTGAGCCCGGGCAGGGGGCGAACACCGGGGAGCTGTTTTTT. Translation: CAISEPGQGANTGELFF.

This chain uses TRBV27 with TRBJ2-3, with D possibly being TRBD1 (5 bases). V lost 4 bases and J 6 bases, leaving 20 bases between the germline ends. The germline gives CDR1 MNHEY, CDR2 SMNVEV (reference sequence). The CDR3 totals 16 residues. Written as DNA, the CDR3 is TGTGCCAGCAGTTCCTATTCGGGTCAGGGCCTGGATACGCAGTATTTT. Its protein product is CASSSYSGQGLDTQYF.

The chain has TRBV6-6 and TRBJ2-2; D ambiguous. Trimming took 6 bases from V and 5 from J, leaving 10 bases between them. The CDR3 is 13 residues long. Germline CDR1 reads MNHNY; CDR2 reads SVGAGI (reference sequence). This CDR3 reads CASRMMGTGELFF. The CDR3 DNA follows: TGTGCCAGCAGGATGATGGGGACCGGGGAGCTGTTTTTT.

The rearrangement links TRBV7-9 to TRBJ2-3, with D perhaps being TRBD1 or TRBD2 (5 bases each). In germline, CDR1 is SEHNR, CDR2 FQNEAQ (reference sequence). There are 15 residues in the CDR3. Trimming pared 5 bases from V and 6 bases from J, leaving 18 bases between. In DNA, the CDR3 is TGTGCCAGCAGCCCAGGGACCGTCCCAGGGGATACGCAGTATTTT. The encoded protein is CASSPGTVPGDTQYF. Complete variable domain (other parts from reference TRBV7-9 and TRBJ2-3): DTGVSQNPRHKITKRGQNVTFRCDPISEHNRLYWYRQTLGQGPEFLTYFQNEAQLEKSRLLSDRFSAERPKGSFSTLEIQRTEQGDSAMYLCASSPGTVPGDTQYFGPGTRLTVL.

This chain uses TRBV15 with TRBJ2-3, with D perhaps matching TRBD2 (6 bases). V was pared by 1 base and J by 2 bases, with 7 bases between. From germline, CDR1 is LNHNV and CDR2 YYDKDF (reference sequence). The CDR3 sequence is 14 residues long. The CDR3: CATSRGDSTDTQYF. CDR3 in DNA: TGTGCCACCAGCAGAGGGGACTCCACAGATACGCAGTATTTT. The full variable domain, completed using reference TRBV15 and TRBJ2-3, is DAMVIQNPRYQVTQFGKPVTLSCSQTLNHNVMYWYQQKSSQAPKLLFHYYDKDFNNEADTPDNFQSRRPNTSFCFLDIRSPGLGDTAMYLCATSRGDSTDTQYFGPGTRLTVL.

The CDR3 loop reads CASSTRTGGRETQYF. The CDR3 coding sequence is TGTGCCAGCAGTACCAGGACAGGGGGCAGGGAGACCCAGTACTTC. The chain recombines TRBV27 with TRBJ2-5, with 11 bases that match TRBD1. CDR1 MNHEY and CDR2 SMNVEV come from the germline V gene (reference sequence). The J segment lost 5 bases and the V segment lost 5 bases, leaving 7 bases of the junction unmatched. The CDR3 has 15 amino acids.

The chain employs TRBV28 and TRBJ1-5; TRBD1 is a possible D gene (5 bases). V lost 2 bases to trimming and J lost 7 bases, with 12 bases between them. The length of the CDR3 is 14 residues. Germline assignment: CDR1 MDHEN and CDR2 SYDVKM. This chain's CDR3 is CASSLRGRTQPQHF. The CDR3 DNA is TGTGCCAGCAGTTTAAGAGGCAGGACACAGCCCCAGCATTTT. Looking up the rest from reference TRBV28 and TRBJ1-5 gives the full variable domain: DVKVTQSSRYLVKRTGEKVFLECVQDMDHENMFWYRQDPGLGLRLIYFSYDVKMKEKGDIPEGYSVSREKKERFSLILESASTNQTSMYLCASSLRGRTQPQHFGDGTRLSIL.

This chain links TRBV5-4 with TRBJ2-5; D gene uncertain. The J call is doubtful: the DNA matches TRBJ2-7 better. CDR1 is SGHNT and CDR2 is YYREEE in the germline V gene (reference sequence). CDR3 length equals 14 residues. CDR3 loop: CASSFGLSINEQYF. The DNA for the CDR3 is TGTGCCAGCAGCTTCGGGCTTAGCATCAACGAGCAGTACTTC.

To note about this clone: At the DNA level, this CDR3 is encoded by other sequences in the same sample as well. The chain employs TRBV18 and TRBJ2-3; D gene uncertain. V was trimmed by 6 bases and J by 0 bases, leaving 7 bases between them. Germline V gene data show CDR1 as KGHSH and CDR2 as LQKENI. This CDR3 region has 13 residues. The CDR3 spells CASSPGSTDTQYF. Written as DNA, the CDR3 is TGTGCCAGCTCCCCCGGGAGCACAGATACGCAGTATTTT.